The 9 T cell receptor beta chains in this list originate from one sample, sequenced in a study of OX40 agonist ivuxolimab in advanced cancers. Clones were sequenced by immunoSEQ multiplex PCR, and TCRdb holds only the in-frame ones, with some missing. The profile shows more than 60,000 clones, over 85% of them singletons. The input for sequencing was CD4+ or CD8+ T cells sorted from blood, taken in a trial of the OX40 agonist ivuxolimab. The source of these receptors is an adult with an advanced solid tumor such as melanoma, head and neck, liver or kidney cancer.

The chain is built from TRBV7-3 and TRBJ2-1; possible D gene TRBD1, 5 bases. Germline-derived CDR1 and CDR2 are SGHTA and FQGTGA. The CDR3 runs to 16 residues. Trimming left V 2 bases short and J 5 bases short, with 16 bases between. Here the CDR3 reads CASSLELRQTNNEQFF. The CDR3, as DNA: TGTGCCAGCAGCTTAGAGCTAAGACAGACCAACAATGAGCAGTTCTTC.

In nucleotides, the CDR3 is TGTGCCAGCAGCCAAGTGGGGACCCTTAATGAAAAACTGTTTTTT. As protein: CASSQVGTLNEKLFF. The chain uses TRBV4-2 and TRBJ1-4, with D maybe TRBD1 (5 bases). This CDR3 has 15 residues. Germline-derived CDR1 and CDR2 are LGHNA and YNFKEQ. The V and J ends lost 1 base and 4 bases respectively, with 10 bases between them.

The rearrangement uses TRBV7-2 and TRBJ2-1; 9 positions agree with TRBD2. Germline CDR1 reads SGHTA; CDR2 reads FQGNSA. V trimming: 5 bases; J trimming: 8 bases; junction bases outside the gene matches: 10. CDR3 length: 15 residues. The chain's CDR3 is CASSMTYSGSYEQFF. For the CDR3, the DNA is TGTGCCAGCAGCATGACCTATAGCGGGAGCTATGAGCAGTTCTTC.

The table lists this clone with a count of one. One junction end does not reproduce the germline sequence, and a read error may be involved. For the CDR3, the DNA is TGCGCCAGCAGTCAAATACTAGCGGGGGGCCACTCCTACGGGCAGTACTTC. Translation: CASSQILAGGHSYGQYF. The V and J genes are TRBV4-1 and TRBJ2-7; 12 positions agree with TRBD2. Germline CDR1 MGHRA, CDR2 YSYEKL. The CDR3 has 17 amino acids.

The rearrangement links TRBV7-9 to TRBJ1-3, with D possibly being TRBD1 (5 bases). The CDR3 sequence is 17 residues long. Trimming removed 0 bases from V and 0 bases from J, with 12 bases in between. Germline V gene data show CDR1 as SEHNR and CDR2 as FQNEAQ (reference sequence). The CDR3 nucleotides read TGTGCCAGCAGCTTAGCCTGGGGGAGGTTCTCTGGAAACACCATATATTTT. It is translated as CASSLAWGRFSGNTIYF.

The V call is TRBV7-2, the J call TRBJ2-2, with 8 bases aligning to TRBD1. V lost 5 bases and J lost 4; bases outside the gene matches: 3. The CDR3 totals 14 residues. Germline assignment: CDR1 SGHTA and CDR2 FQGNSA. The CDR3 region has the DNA TGTGCCAGCAGCCCCGGACAGGGCACCGGGGAGCTGTTTTTT. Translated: CASSPGQGTGELFF.

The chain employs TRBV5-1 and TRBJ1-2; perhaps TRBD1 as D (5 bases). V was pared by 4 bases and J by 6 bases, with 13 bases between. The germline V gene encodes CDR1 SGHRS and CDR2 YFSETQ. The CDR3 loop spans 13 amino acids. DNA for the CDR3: TGCGCCAGCAGCAACGGGGCTTCAGATGGCTACACCTTC. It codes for CASSNGASDGYTF.

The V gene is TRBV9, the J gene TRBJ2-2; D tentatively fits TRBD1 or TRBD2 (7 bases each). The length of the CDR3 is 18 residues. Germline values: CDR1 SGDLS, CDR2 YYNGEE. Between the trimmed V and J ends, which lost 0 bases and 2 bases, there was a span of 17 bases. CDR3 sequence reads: CASSVGWGGQSNTGELFF. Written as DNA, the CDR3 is TGTGCCAGCAGCGTAGGCTGGGGGGGACAGAGCAACACCGGGGAGCTGTTTTTT.

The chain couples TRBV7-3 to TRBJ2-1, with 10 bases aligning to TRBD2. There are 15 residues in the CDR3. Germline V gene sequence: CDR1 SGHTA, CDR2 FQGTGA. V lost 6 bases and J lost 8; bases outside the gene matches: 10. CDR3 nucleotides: TGTGCCAGCAGGCCCGGGAGCGGGGGGGCCCATGAGCAGTTCTTC. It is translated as CASRPGSGGAHEQFF.